The following is a TCR beta chain sequence with its context. This specimen belongs to a study of blood T cell repertoires in COVID-19. Study-wide background: PBMCs, B-cell-depleted T cells, or T cells were the source of the cDNA or gDNA that made up the material.

The J segment lost 4 bases and the V segment lost 2 bases, leaving 15 bases of the junction unmatched. In germline, CDR1 is LGHNA, CDR2 YNFKEQ. The CDR3 has 18 amino acids. TCRdb keeps only in-frame clones here, not all; method: immunoSEQ multiplex PCR. The sample lists about 190,000 clones, approximately 91% occurring once. This TCR derives from a middle-aged woman who had recovered from COVID-19. This sequence joins TRBV4-2 and TRBJ2-3, with TRBD2 matching over 7 bases. Sequenced input: peripheral blood. For the CDR3, the DNA is TGTGCCAGCAGCCAAATCCGGGGAGGGGAGGTAGTGGCAGATACGCAGTATTTT. Its protein product is CASSQIRGGEVVADTQYF.